This T cell receptor (beta chain) appears in the sequencing data of a study of cytomegalovirus exposure and HLA in healthy donors. For the study at large: Early on, a data release was issued that held roughly 80 million unique TCRs from HLA-typed donors.

The PCR used 60 Vbeta and 13 Jbeta primers. Here immunoSEQ multiplex PCR was the method, and the copy in TCRdb shows in-frame clones only, minus some. Of around 190,000 clones in the sample, roughly 85% were seen once. This CDR3 is built from 15 residues. Germline trimming cut 2 bases from V and 4 bases from J; bases unmatched to any gene: 4. Per the germline V gene, CDR1 is LGHNA and CDR2 is YNFKEQ. When sampled, the donors appeared nominally healthy, though they likely had unrecorded immune exposures. About this clone itself: Its antigen is as yet unknown.

Findings and limits, study-wide: Cytomegalovirus-associated TCR beta chains were listed, numbering 164. Presence/absence analyses treated sequencing depth as roughly uniform across donors.

The origin of this receptor is a woman in her 30s in good health and CMV-seropositive. The sequenced material came from PBMCs. The chain joins TRBV4-2 to TRBJ1-4; the match to TRBD1 covers 7 bases. CDR3 sequence reads: CASSQQQGLNEKLFF. CDR3 nucleotides: TGTGCCAGCAGCCAACAACAGGGGCTTAATGAAAAACTGTTTTTT.